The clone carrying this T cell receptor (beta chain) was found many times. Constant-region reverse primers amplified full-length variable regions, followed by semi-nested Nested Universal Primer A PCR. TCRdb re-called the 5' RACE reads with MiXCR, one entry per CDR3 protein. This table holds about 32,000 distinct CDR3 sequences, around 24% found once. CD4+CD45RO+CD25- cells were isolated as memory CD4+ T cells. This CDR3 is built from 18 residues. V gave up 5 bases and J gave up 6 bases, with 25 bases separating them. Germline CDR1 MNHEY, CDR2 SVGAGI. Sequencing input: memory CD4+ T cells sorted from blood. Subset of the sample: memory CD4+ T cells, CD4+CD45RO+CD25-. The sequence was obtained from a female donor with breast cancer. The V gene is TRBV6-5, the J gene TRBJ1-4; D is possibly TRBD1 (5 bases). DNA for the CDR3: TGTGCCAGCAGTAGAAGACCGGGAGAAGGGGCGTCGGATGAAAAACTGTTTTTT. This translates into CASSRRPGEGASDEKLFF.